The 7 T cell receptor beta chains presented below share a single source sample, sequenced in a study of T cell changes during pregnancy in multiple sclerosis. TCRdb's copy holds only in-frame clones and misses some; the assay was immunoSEQ multiplex PCR. The data show tens of thousands of clones, over 80% seen once. Sequenced material: CD4+ T cells from peripheral blood mononuclear cells, taken before pregnancy. The receptors originated from a female donor with multiple sclerosis, enrolled in a pregnancy study.

As DNA, the CDR3 is TGTGCCAGCAGTTACTCTCAAACAAAGTATGGCTACACCTTC. This sequence encodes CASSYSQTKYGYTF. The chain is built from TRBV6-5 and TRBJ1-2; D gene uncertain. CDR1 is MNHEY, CDR2 SVGAGI, per germline. CDR3 length equals 14 residues. V lost 0 bases and J lost 5, with 10 bases in between.

The chain recombines TRBV30 with TRBJ1-1, with D maybe TRBD1 (5 bases). The V and J ends lost 3 bases and 1 base respectively, with 12 bases between them. The CDR3 totals 14 residues. The germline V gene has CDR1 GTSNPN and CDR2 SVGIG (reference sequence). CDR3 sequence reads: CAWRAGSPNTEAFF. The CDR3 DNA is TGTGCCTGGAGGGCAGGGTCCCCGAACACTGAAGCTTTCTTT.

Only one count was recorded for this clone. The gene calls are TRBV27 and TRBJ1-6; D unclear. This CDR3 region has 13 residues. From germline, CDR1 is MNHEY and CDR2 SMNVEV (reference sequence). Trimming cost V 5 bases and J 7 bases, with 9 bases left between them. CDR3 amino acids: CASSLSRNSPLHF. In DNA form, the CDR3 reads TGTGCCAGCAGTCTCTCGCGGAATTCACCCCTCCACTTT.

The chain recombines TRBV11-3 with TRBJ1-5; D possibly corresponds to TRBD1 (5 bases). Germline V gene lookup returns CDR1 SGHNT and CDR2 YENEEA. This CDR3 has 14 amino acids. Trimming pared 4 bases from V and 4 bases from J, leaving 11 bases between. CDR3 residues: CASSSGGGNQPQHF. The CDR3 region has the DNA TGTGCCAGCAGCTCAGGCGGGGGGAATCAGCCCCAGCATTTT.

In this sample, this clone turned up once. The rearrangement links TRBV27 to TRBJ2-3; D is possibly TRBD1 (5 bases). The CDR3 sequence is 14 residues long. Germline CDR1 and CDR2: MNHEY and SMNVEV (reference sequence). V was cut by 3 bases and J by 2 bases, with 9 bases left in between. CDR3 nucleotides: TGTGCCAGCAGTTTCAGGGCAAACACAGATACGCAGTATTTT. It yields the protein CASSFRANTDTQYF.

The chain links TRBV19 to TRBJ2-1, with TRBD2 identical over 7 bases. V lost 1 base and J lost 4; bases outside the gene matches: 4. CDR1 is LNHDA, CDR2 SQIVND, per germline (reference sequence). The CDR3 spans 15 residues. The CDR3: CASSIGLADYNEQFF. DNA of the CDR3: TGTGCCAGTAGTATAGGGCTAGCGGATTACAATGAGCAGTTCTTC.

CDR3 residues: CASSLGGGLANEKLFF. CDR3 DNA sequence: TGTGCCAGCAGCTTAGGAGGCGGACTAGCTAATGAAAAACTGTTTTTT. The chain carries TRBV7-9 and TRBJ1-4, with unresolved D. The CDR3 covers 16 residues. The germline gives CDR1 SEHNR, CDR2 FQNEAQ (reference sequence). Trimming took off 1 base at V and 3 bases at J, with 12 bases between the two ends.